This T cell receptor beta chain was recorded in a study of regulatory T cells in long-lasting Graves disease. In building TCR beta libraries, iRepertoire HTBI primers were used together with Arm-PCR of CDR3 regions. TCRdb re-derived calls from the multiplex PCR reads in MiXCR, one entry per CDR3 protein. The sample includes about 340,000 distinct CDR3 sequences, roughly 21% of them seen just once. The time point is: persistent/refractory GD, antithyroid drugs over 5 years with positive TRAb. Construction of the TCR library relied on RNA isolated from PBMCs. Roughly 9.6-milliliter peripheral blood samples went into EDTA tubes. In its sample, this clonotype was seen a few times. Its antigen is unknown. Regarding the study as a whole: Among samples with persistent disease, TRBV28, TRBJ1-2 and TRBJ2-5 were favored.

Per the germline V gene, CDR1 is SQVTM and CDR2 is ANQGSEA. The length of the CDR3 is 12 residues. The ends were cut back, 3 bases at V and 4 bases at J, with 9 bases in the middle. The TCR was taken from a female donor with Graves disease. Here the sequenced sample was peripheral blood mononuclear cells (PBMCs), taken when the disease was refractory, from a patient treated with antithyroid drugs. This chain connects TRBV29-1 to TRBJ1-2; weak D call: TRBD1 (5 bases). CDR3 coding DNA: TGCAGCGTTGACGGGGGAAGCTATGGCTACACCTTC. Protein sequence: CSVDGGSYGYTF.